This is a list of T cell receptor beta chains from one sample in a study of shared clonotypes between healthy human individuals. TCRdb's table, derived via immunoSEQ multiplex PCR, lists solely in-frame clones and lacks some. This table has roughly 2.2 million clones, under 95% appearing once. Material: naive CD4+ T cells from PBMCs. The receptor source for this set is a man younger than 30 in good health. Some clones in this sample may be carry-over from other donors' samples. Both conserved end residues are part of each CDR3. D genes are given only for firm matches. A clone size is listed for some rows: how often the clone was seen (once, few, many), or a class if it is expanded.

V	size	J	D	DNA	CDR3
TRBV5-4	once	TRBJ2-7	TRBD2	TGTGCCAGCAGCGGAATATTTAGCGGGAGCTACGAGCAGTACTTC	CASSGIFSGSYEQYF
TRBV9	once	TRBJ2-2	-	TGTGCCAGCAGCGTAGTCAGCGGATACGCGAACACCGGGGAGCTGTTTTTT	CASSVVSGYANTGELFF
TRBV19	-	TRBJ1-2	-	TGTGCCAGTAGTATAGCGCTAATCGACTCGTATGGCTACACCTTC	CASSIALIDSYGYTF
TRBV18	-	TRBJ2-7	-	TGTGCCAGCTCACCATCCATGGAAGGGGTCGAGCAGTACTTC	CASSPSMEGVEQYF
TRBV5-1	-	TRBJ2-1	TRBD2	TGCGCCAGCAGCTTGGCGAGCGGGGACCCCTCCTACAATGAGCAGTTCTTC	CASSLASGDPSYNEQFF
TRBV28	-	TRBJ2-1	-	TGTGCCAGCCTCAGGGGGGGTGAGGGCAATGAGCAGTTCTTC	CASLRGGEGNEQFF
TRBV25-1	-	TRBJ2-7	-	TGTGCCAGCAGTGACCCACACGGCGGGTCCGAGCAGTACTTC	CASSDPHGGSEQYF
TRBV7-7	-	TRBJ1-1	-	TGTGCCAGCAGCCTAGTCCCCAGGCGTAGCCTCATGAACACTGAAGCTTTCTTT	CASSLVPRRSLMNTEAFF
TRBV6-6	-	TRBJ2-1	TRBD2	TGTGCCAGCAGTTCCCTCCTAGCGGGAGGCTGGTTGGAGAAGTTCTTC	CASSSLLAGGWLEKFF
TRBV4-1	-	TRBJ2-1	-	TGCGCCAGCAGCCAAGATGGATTGAATGAGCAGTTCTTC	CASSQDGLNEQFF
TRBV7-2	-	TRBJ2-1	-	TGTGCCAGCAGCTTAGCTAGCGGAGTCAATGAGCAGTTCTTC	CASSLASGVNEQFF
TRBV6-1	-	TRBJ2-3	-	TGTGCCAGCAGTGAAACCCAGTCAGACATCACAGATACGCAGTATTTT	CASSETQSDITDTQYF
TRBV5-1	-	TRBJ2-5	TRBD2	TGCGCCAGCAGCTTGGAACGTCTAGCGGGAGCTGAGACCCAGTACTTC	CASSLERLAGAETQYF
TRBV21-1	-	TRBJ2-7	-	TGTGCCAGCGGCCACACCCCGGGACTAGCTTACGAGCAGTACTTC	CASGHTPGLAYEQYF
TRBV6-5	-	TRBJ2-1	-	TGTGCCAGCACTTCTCAGCGGGACAATGAGCAGTTCTTC	CASTSQRDNEQFF
TRBV4-2	-	TRBJ2-7	TRBD2	TGTGCCAGCAGCCAACTAACTAGCGGGAGTGAGGCCGAGCAGTACTTC	CASSQLTSGSEAEQYF
TRBV11-2	-	TRBJ2-5	TRBD1	TGTGCCAGCAGGAAGACAGGGCGGAAGACCCAGTACTTC	CASRKTGRKTQYF
TRBV19	-	TRBJ2-5	-	TGTGCCAGTAGTATAGGGGCTTCCCCCCAGGAGACCCAGTACTTC	CASSIGASPQETQYF
TRBV6-5	-	TRBJ1-4	-	TGTGCCAGCGGTCAGGCGGGGAGGCCGTATGACAAACTGTTTTTT	CASGQAGRPYDKLFF
TRBV28	-	TRBJ2-5	-	TGTGCCAGCAGTGAACAGGGCCCGGAGACCCAGTACTTC	CASSEQGPETQYF
TRBV27	-	TRBJ1-3	-	TGTGCCAGCAGTTTGTACGGAGGCAGGAAGAACTCTGGAAACACCATATATTTT	CASSLYGGRKNSGNTIYF
TRBV9	-	TRBJ2-3	-	TGTGCCAGCAGCGGCTGGGGAGATACGCAGTATTTT	CASSGWGDTQYF
TRBV9	once	TRBJ2-5	TRBD2	TGTGCCAGCAGCGGACTAGCGGGAACCCAGTACTTC	CASSGLAGTQYF
TRBV11-3	-	TRBJ2-3	TRBD1	TGTGCCAGCAGCTTGGGACAGGGATTAGATACGCAGTATTTT	CASSLGQGLDTQYF
TRBV7-2	-	TRBJ2-7	TRBD2	TGTGCCAGCAGCCCCCTAGCGGGAGGGCGCGGCGAGCAGTACTTC	CASSPLAGGRGEQYF
TRBV27	-	TRBJ2-1	-	TGTGCCAGCAGCCCCAGGAGTACCCGAAATGAGCAGTTCTTC	CASSPRSTRNEQFF
TRBV5-1	-	TRBJ2-6	-	TGCGCCAGCAGCTTACGGGTGGCTGGGGCCAACGTCCTGACTTTC	CASSLRVAGANVLTF
TRBV5-1	-	TRBJ2-3	TRBD1	TGCGCCAGCAGCACAGGGACAGGGGGCGCAGATACGCAGTATTTT	CASSTGTGGADTQYF
TRBV28	-	TRBJ2-7	-	TGTGCCAGCAGTTCCCTTCAGGGGCCCTCCTACGAGCAGTACTTC	CASSSLQGPSYEQYF
TRBV13	few	TRBJ1-1	-	TGTGCCAGCAGGTCGTCAGGGGAGGACACTGAAGCTTTCTTT	CASRSSGEDTEAFF
TRBV14	-	TRBJ2-5	-	TGTGCCAGCAGCCAAGCTTACCAAGAGACCCAGTACTTC	CASSQAYQETQYF
TRBV10-1	-	TRBJ2-4	TRBD2	TGCGCCAGCAGCCGAGGACTAGCGGAAAACATTCAGTACTTC	CASSRGLAENIQYF
TRBV6-1	-	TRBJ1-1	-	TGTGCCACCAGCCGGGACCGAAGGACTGAAGCTTTCTTT	CATSRDRRTEAFF
TRBV5-1	-	TRBJ2-7	-	TGCGCCAGCAGCTTGGTTGGCGGGTTGTACGAGCAGTACTTC	CASSLVGGLYEQYF
TRBV11-2	-	TRBJ1-3	-	TGTGCCAGCAGCGCCACTCCCTCCGGGAAAGCTGGAAACACCATATATTTT	CASSATPSGKAGNTIYF
TRBV7-9	-	TRBJ1-1	-	TGTGCCAGCAGCTTAGGCAAGAACACTGAAGCTTTCTTT	CASSLGKNTEAFF
TRBV4-3	-	TRBJ2-1	TRBD2	TGCGCCAGCAGCCAAGGGCTAGCGGATGGGGAGCAGTTCTTC	CASSQGLADGEQFF
TRBV10-3	-	TRBJ1-1	-	TGTGCCACCCACCGGACAGTTCGAACTGAAGCTTTCTTT	CATHRTVRTEAFF
TRBV27	-	TRBJ2-5	-	TGTGCCAGCAGTCCCCCGTTAAGAAGTGGGAGGCCCCACCAAGAGACCCAGTACTTC	CASSPPLRSGRPHQETQYF
TRBV6-5	-	TRBJ2-7	TRBD2	TGTGCCAGCAGTTTGGGATCGGGGGGAGTCTACGAGCAGTACTTC	CASSLGSGGVYEQYF
TRBV19	-	TRBJ1-4	TRBD1	TGTGCCAGTGGGACAGGGAGTGAAGAAAAACTGTTTTTT	CASGTGSEEKLFF
TRBV28	once	TRBJ1-2	-	TGTGCCAGCAGTTTGGTCGGGGAAAACTATGGCTACACCTTC	CASSLVGENYGYTF
TRBV28	once	TRBJ2-7	TRBD2	TGTGCCAGCAATTCACTAGCGGGAGGGTCCTACGAGCAGTACTTC	CASNSLAGGSYEQYF
TRBV14	-	TRBJ2-7	TRBD1	TGTGCCAGCAGCCGACAGGGCAGTCGGGTTCGCGAGCAGTACTTC	CASSRQGSRVREQYF
TRBV28	-	TRBJ2-5	-	TGTGCCAGCAGTTCGGTAGCGGTGAGGGAGACCCAGTACTTC	CASSSVAVRETQYF
TRBV7-2	-	TRBJ2-5	TRBD2	TGTGCCAGCAGCTTCGGGCTAGCGGGCCAAGAGACCCAGTACTTC	CASSFGLAGQETQYF
TRBV29-1	-	TRBJ1-1	-	TGCAGCGTTTCCAGACCGAACACTGAAGCTTTCTTT	CSVSRPNTEAFF
TRBV6-1	once	TRBJ2-5	-	TGTGCCAGCAGTGAGGGGGGACGTGACGGGACCCAGTACTTC	CASSEGGRDGTQYF
TRBV30	-	TRBJ1-1	-	TGTGCCTGGAGATTCGAGTCGACTGAAGCTTTCTTT	CAWRFESTEAFF
TRBV6-5	-	TRBJ2-7	-	TGTGCCAGCAGTTCCTCCAAAAGCAGGGTGGAAAACTTC	CASSSSKSRVENF
TRBV9	-	TRBJ2-1	TRBD1	TGTGCCAGCAGCGCGGACAGGTACAATGAGCAGTTCTTC	CASSADRYNEQFF
TRBV5-4	-	TRBJ1-2	-	TGTGCCAGCAGCTTATTCCGGGACAACTTTGGCTACACCTTC	CASSLFRDNFGYTF
TRBV27	-	TRBJ2-2	TRBD1	TGTGCCAGCAGTGCGACAGGGTGGGGGGAGCTGTTTTTT	CASSATGWGELFF
TRBV6-6	once	TRBJ1-2	TRBD1	TGTGCCAGCAGTTATAGGCAGGGGGCCTTAGGGTACACCTTC	CASSYRQGALGYTF
TRBV18	-	TRBJ2-3	-	TGTGCCAGCTCACCACCCGTTGCGGTAAATACGCAGTATTTT	CASSPPVAVNTQYF
TRBV7-2	-	TRBJ2-1	TRBD2	TGTGCCAGCAGCTTAGTTGGTACGGGACTAGTCTACAATGAGCAGTTCTTC	CASSLVGTGLVYNEQFF
TRBV5-4	-	TRBJ1-2	-	TGTGCCAGCAGCCCCTGGGGCTATGGCTACACCTTC	CASSPWGYGYTF
TRBV4-3	-	TRBJ1-3	-	TGCGCCAGCAGCCAAGATGTACGGCAGTCTGGAAACACCATATATTTT	CASSQDVRQSGNTIYF